The next 6 T cell receptor beta chains were all read from a single sample in a study of cytomegalovirus exposure and HLA in healthy donors. The PCR made use of 60 Vbeta and 13 Jbeta primers. Only in-frame clones appear in the TCRdb table, and some are missing; sequencing was by immunoSEQ multiplex PCR. This table has about 120,000 clones, approximately 80% appearing once. Sequenced input: PBMCs. Every receptor here comes from a woman in her thirties or forties in good health and CMV-seropositive.

The chain combines TRBV12-1 with TRBJ2-3; the tabulated D call, TRBD2, remains unverified against the DNA. TRBV12-1 is a pseudogene segment. This CDR3 spans 15 amino acids. The CDR3, as DNA: TGTGCCATACGCAGAACTAGCGGGAGTCCAGATACGCAGTATTTT. It is translated as CAIRRTSGSPDTQYF.

This rearrangement joins TRBV30 to TRBJ1-4, with 7 positions matching TRBD1. The germline V gene has CDR1 GTSNPN and CDR2 SVGIG (reference sequence). CDR3 length: 16 residues. V lost 3 bases and J lost 0; bases outside the gene matches: 7. The DNA for the CDR3 is TGTGCCTGGAGCAGACAGGGAGAGGCAACTAATGAAAAACTGTTTTTT. Its protein product is CAWSRQGEATNEKLFF.

V and J are TRBV6-5 and TRBJ1-6, with 10 bases fitting TRBD1. Germline lookup yields CDR1 MNHEY and CDR2 SVGAGI. After removal of 2 bases from V and 5 bases from J, the junction contained 3 bases not matched to a gene. The CDR3 length is 16 residues. The CDR3 DNA follows: TGTGCCAGCAGTTACGAAGGGACAGGGGATAATTCACCCCTCCACTTT. The encoded protein is CASSYEGTGDNSPLHF.

The gene calls are TRBV30 and TRBJ2-5; D remains ambiguous. The germline V gene encodes CDR1 GTSNPN and CDR2 SVGIG (reference sequence). This CDR3 contains 13 residues. The germline V and J ends were trimmed by 0 bases and 4 bases, with 9 bases remaining between them. The CDR3 is CAWSVGKTETQYF. The CDR3 DNA reads TGTGCCTGGAGTGTCGGTAAAACAGAGACCCAGTACTTC. Variable domain in full (rest from reference TRBV30 and TRBJ2-5): SQTIHQWPATLVQPVGSPLSLECTVEGTSNPNLYWYRQAAGRGLQLLFYSVGIGQISSEVPQNLSASRPQDRQFILSSKKLLLSDSGFYLCAWSVGKTETQYFGPGTRLLVL.

V and J are TRBV27 and TRBJ1-1, with TRBD1 identical over 9 bases. The germline CDR1 and CDR2 sequences are MNHEY and SMNVEV (reference sequence). Trimming cost V 5 bases and J 5 bases; bases outside gene matches: 6. There are 14 residues in the CDR3. CDR3 region: CASSPQGAQTEAFF. The CDR3 DNA follows: TGTGCCAGCAGTCCACAGGGGGCGCAAACTGAAGCTTTCTTT.

This chain joins TRBV7-3 and TRBJ2-1; perhaps TRBD2 as D (7 bases). V gave up 3 bases and J gave up 10 bases, with 13 bases separating them. Germline CDR1 is SGHTA and CDR2 is FQGTGA. This CDR3 is 13 amino acids long. CDR3 sequence (DNA): TGTGCCAGCAGCTTGGGGGGGCGAGGGGAGCAGTTCTTC. Translated: CASSLGGRGEQFF.